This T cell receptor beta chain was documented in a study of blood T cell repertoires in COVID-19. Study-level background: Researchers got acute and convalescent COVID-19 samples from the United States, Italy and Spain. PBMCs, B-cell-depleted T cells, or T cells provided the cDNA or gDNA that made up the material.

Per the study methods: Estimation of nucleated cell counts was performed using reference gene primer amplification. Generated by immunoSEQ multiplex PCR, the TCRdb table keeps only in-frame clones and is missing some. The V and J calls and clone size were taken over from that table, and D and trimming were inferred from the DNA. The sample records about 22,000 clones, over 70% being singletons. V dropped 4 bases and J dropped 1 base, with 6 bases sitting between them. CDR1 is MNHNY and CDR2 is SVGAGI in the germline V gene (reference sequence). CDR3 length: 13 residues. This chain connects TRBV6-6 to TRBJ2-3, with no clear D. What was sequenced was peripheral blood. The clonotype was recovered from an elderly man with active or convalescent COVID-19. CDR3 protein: CASSSPGTDTQYF. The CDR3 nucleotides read TGTGCCAGCAGTTCCCCGGGCACAGATACGCAGTATTTT.